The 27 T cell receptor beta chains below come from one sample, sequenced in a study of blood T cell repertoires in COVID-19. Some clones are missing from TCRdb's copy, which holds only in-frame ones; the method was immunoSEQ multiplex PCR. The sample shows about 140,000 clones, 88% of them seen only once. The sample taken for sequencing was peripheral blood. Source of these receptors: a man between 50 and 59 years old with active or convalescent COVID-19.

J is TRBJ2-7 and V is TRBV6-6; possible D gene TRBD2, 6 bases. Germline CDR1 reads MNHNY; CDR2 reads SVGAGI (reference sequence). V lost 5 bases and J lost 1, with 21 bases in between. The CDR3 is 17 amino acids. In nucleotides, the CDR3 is TGTGCCAGCAGTCGCTGGGTGGAGGGACTTAGATCCTACGAGCAGTACTTC. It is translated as CASSRWVEGLRSYEQYF.

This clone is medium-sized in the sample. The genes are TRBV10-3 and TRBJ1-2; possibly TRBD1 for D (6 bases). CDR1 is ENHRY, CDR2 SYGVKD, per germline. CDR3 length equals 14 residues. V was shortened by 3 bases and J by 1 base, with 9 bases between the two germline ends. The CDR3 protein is CAISDWDINYGYTF. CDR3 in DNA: TGTGCCATCAGTGACTGGGACATTAACTATGGCTACACCTTC.

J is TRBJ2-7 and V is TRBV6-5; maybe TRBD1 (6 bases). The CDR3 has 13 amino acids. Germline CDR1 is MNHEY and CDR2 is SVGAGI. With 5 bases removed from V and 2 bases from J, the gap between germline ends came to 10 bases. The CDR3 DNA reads TGTGCCAGCAGTCAGGGGATAGCCTACGAGCAGTACTTC. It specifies CASSQGIAYEQYF.

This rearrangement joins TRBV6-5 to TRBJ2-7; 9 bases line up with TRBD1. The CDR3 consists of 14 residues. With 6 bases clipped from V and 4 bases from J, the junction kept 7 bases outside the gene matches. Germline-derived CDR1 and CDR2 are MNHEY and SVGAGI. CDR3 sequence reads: CASSRTGDQYEQYF. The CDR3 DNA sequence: TGTGCCAGCAGCAGGACAGGGGATCAGTACGAGCAGTACTTC.

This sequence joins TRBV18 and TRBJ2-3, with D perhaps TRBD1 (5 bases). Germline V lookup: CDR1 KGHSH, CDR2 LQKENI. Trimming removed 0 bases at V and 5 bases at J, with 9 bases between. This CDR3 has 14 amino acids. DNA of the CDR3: TGTGCCAGCTCACCACCGGGGCCTAAAGATACGCAGTATTTT. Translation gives CASSPPGPKDTQYF.

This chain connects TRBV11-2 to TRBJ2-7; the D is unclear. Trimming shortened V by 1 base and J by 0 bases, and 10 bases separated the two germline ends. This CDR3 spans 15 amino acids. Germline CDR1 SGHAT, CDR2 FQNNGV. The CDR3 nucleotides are TGTGCCAGCAGCTTAGTACGCGCTGACTCCTACGAGCAGTACTTC. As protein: CASSLVRADSYEQYF. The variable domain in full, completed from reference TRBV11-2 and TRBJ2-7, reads EAGVAQSPRYKIIEKRQSVAFWCNPISGHATLYWYQQILGQGPKLLIQFQNNGVVDDSQLPKDRFSAERLKGVDSTLKIQPAKLEDSAVYLCASSLVRADSYEQYFGPGTRLTVT.

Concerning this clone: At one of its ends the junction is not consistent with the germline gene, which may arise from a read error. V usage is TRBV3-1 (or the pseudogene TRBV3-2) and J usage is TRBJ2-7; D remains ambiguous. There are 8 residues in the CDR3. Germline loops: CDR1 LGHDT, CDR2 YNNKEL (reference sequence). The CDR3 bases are TGTGCCAGCAGCCCGAGCTGCTTC. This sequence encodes CASSPSCF.

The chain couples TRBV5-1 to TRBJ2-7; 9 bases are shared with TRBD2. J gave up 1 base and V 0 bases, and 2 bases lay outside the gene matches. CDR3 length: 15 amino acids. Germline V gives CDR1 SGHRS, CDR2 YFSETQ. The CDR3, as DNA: TGCGCCAGCAGCTTGGGGGCGGGAGGGTCCTACGAGCAGTACTTC. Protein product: CASSLGAGGSYEQYF.

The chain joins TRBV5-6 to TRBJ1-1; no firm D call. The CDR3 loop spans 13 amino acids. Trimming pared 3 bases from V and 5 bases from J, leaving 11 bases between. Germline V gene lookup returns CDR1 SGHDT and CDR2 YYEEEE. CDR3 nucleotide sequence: TGTGCCAGCAGCTCCTTTGGAGGGACTGAAGCTTTCTTT. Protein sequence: CASSSFGGTEAFF.

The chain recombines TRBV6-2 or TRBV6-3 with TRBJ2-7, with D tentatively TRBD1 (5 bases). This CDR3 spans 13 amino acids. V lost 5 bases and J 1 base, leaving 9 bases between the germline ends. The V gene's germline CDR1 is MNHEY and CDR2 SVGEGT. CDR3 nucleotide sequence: TGTGCCAGCAGTCCGACAGCGTCCTACGAGCAGTACTTC. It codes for CASSPTASYEQYF.

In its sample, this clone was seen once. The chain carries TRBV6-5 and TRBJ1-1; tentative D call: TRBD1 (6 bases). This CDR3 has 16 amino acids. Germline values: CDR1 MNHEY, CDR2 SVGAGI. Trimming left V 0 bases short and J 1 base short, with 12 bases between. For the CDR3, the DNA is TGTGCCAGCAGTTACTCGATGGGGGCTCGGAACACTGAAGCTTTCTTT. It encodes CASSYSMGARNTEAFF.

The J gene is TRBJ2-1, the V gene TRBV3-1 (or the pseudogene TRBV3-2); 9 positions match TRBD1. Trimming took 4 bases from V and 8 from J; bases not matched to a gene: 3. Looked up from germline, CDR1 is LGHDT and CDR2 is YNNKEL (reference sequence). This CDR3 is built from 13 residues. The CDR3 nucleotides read TGTGCCAGCAGCCCGGACAGGGGCGATGAGCAGTTCTTC. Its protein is CASSPDRGDEQFF.

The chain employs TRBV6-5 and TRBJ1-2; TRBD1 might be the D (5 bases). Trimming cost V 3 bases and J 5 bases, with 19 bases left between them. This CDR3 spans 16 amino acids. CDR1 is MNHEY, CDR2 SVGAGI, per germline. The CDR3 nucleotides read TGTGCCAGCAGTTATAGTCGCGGAGGGGTAGGGTATGGCTACACCTTC. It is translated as CASSYSRGGVGYGYTF.

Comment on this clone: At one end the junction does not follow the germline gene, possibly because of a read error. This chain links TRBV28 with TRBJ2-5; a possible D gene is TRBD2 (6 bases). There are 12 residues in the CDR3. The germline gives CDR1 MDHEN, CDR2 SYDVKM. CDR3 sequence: CASSPLKTRRDF. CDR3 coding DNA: TGTGCCAGCAGTCCCTTGAAGACTAGACGGGACTTC.

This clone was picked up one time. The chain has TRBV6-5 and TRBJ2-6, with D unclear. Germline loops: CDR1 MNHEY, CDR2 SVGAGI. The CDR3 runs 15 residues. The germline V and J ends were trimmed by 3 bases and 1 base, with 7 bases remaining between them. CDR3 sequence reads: CASSYLQSGANVLTF. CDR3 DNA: TGTGCCAGCAGTTATCTCCAGTCTGGGGCCAACGTCCTGACTTTC.

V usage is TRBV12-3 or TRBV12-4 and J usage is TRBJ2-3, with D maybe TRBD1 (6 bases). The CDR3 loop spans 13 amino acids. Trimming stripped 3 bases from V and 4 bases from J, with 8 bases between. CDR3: CASSFRQADTQYF. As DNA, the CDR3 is TGTGCCAGCAGTTTTCGACAGGCAGATACGCAGTATTTT.

CDR3 in amino acids: CASKGWASGTSSYNEQFF. For the CDR3, the DNA is TGTGCCAGCAAAGGTTGGGCTAGCGGGACAAGCTCCTACAATGAGCAGTTCTTC. V and J are TRBV7-8 and TRBJ2-1; 9 positions agree with TRBD2. The V gene end was trimmed by 7 bases and the J gene end by 0 bases; junction bases not matched to a gene: 13. CDR1 SGHVS and CDR2 FQNEAQ come from the germline V gene. The CDR3 totals 18 residues.

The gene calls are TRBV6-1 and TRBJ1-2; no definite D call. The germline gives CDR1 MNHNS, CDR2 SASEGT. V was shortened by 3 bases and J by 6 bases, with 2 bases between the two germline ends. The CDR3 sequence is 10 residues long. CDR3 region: CASSDNGYTF. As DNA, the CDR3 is TGTGCCAGCAGTGACAATGGCTACACCTTC.

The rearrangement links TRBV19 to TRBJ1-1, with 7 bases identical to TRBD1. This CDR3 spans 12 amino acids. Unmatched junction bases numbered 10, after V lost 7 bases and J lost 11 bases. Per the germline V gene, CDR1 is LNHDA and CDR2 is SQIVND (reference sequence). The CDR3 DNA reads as TGTGCCAGTAACTTAAGACAGGGAGACGCTTTCTTT. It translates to CASNLRQGDAFF.

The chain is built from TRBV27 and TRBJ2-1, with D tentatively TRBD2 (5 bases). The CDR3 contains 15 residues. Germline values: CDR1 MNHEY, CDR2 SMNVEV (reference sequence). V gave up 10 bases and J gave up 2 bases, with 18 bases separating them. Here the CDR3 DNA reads TGTGCCACCCAACTTTCGGGATCACCCTACAATGAGCAGTTCTTC. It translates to CATQLSGSPYNEQFF.

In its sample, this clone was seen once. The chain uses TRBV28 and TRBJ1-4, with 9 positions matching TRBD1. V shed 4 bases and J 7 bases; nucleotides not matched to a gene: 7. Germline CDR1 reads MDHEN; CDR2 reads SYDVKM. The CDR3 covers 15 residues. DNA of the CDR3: TGTGCCAGCAGTTCTTATCGGACAGGGGCTGAAAAACTGTTTTTT. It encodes CASSSYRTGAEKLFF.

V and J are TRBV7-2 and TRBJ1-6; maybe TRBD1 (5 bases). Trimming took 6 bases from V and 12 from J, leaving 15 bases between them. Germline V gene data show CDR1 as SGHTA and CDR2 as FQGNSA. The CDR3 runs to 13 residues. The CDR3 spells CASSPTAGLPLHF. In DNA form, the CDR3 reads TGTGCCAGCAGTCCCACGGCGGGACTACCCCTCCACTTT.

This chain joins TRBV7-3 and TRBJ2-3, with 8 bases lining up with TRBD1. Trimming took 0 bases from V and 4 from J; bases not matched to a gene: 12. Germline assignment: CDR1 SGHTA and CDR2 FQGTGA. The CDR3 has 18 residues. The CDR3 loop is CASSLTPGQGAVADTQYF. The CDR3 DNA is TGTGCCAGCAGCTTAACCCCTGGGCAGGGGGCTGTGGCAGATACGCAGTATTTT. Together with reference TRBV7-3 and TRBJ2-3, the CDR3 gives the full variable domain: GAGVSQTPSNKVTEKGKYVELRCDPISGHTALYWYRQSLGQGPEFLIYFQGTGAADDSGLPNDRFFAVRPEGSVSTLKIQRTERGDSAVYLCASSLTPGQGAVADTQYFGPGTRLTVL.

The CDR3 is CASSRLAGFYNEQFF. CDR3 DNA sequence: TGTGCCAGCAGTCGACTAGCGGGATTCTACAATGAGCAGTTCTTC. This sequence joins TRBV3-1 (or the pseudogene TRBV3-2) and TRBJ2-1, with 11 nucleotides matching TRBD2. Trimming removed 6 bases from V and 3 bases from J; junction bases left unmatched: 4. The germline V gene encodes CDR1 LGHDT and CDR2 YNNKEL (reference sequence). The CDR3 is 15 residues long.

The CDR3 DNA follows: TGCGCCAGCAGCTTACAGGGGGCCGTCGGCTACGAGCAGTACTTC. This gives the protein CASSLQGAVGYEQYF. This chain links TRBV5-1 with TRBJ2-7, with 9 bases identical to TRBD1. J lost 3 bases, V lost 2 bases, and 6 bases had no gene match. Germline V gives CDR1 SGHRS, CDR2 YFSETQ. CDR3 length: 15 amino acids. Based on the CDR3 plus reference TRBV5-1 and TRBJ2-7, the full variable domain is KAGVTQTPRYLIKTRGQQVTLSCSPISGHRSVSWYQQTPGQGLQFLFEYFSETQRNKGNFPGRFSGRQFSNSRSEMNVSTLELGDSALYLCASSLQGAVGYEQYFGPGTRLTVT.

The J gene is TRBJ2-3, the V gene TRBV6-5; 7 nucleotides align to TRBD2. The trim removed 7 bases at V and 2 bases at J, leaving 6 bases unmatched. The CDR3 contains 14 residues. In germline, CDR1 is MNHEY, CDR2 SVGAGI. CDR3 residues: CASKERGYTDTQYF. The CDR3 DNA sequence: TGTGCCAGCAAGGAGCGGGGCTACACAGATACGCAGTATTTT.

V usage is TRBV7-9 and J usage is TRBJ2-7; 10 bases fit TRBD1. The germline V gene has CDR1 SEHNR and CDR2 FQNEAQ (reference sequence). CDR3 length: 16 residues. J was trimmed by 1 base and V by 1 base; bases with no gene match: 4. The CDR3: CASSLDPGQGSYEQYF. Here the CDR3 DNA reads TGTGCCAGCAGCTTAGATCCGGGACAGGGGTCCTACGAGCAGTACTTC.